This entry lists 17 T cell receptor beta chains sequenced from one sample in a study of CD8 T cells in Susac syndrome. Random hexamers served to reverse transcribe roughly 0.45 to 1 ug RNA. TCRdb re-derived calls from the immunoSEQ multiplex PCR reads in MiXCR, one entry per CDR3 protein. Of more than 65,000 distinct CDR3 sequences listed, roughly 94% are singletons. Sequenced material: CD8+ T cells from PBMCs. These receptors were collected from a human donor with multiple sclerosis.

The table lists this clonotype with a count of one. The chain is built from TRBV27 and TRBJ2-7; a weak D match, TRBD1 (6 bases). The CDR3 spans 13 residues. Germline CDR1 MNHEY, CDR2 SMNVEV (reference sequence). The germline V and J ends were trimmed by 3 bases and 3 bases, with 9 bases remaining between them. The CDR3: CASSFGQFYEQYF. CDR3 bases: TGTGCCAGCAGTTTCGGACAGTTCTACGAGCAGTACTTC.

The chain uses TRBV27 and TRBJ2-7; TRBD1 matches 9 bases. CDR1 is MNHEY and CDR2 is SMNVEV in the germline V gene (reference sequence). The junction had 4 bases not matched to a gene; V was cut back by 4 bases and J by 6 bases. The CDR3 length is 13 residues. CDR3: CASSWDRAAEQYF. CDR3 coding DNA: TGTGCCAGCAGTTGGGACAGGGCTGCCGAGCAGTACTTC.

This clonotype was recorded once. CDR3 in amino acids: CASSGRGHEQYF. The CDR3, as DNA: TGTGCCAGCAGTGGCAGGGGCCACGAGCAGTACTTC. The V and J genes are TRBV12-3 or TRBV12-4 and TRBJ2-7, with D perhaps matching TRBD1 (6 bases). V was trimmed by 5 bases and J by 5 bases, leaving 10 bases between them. There are 12 residues in the CDR3.

The chain has TRBV12-3 or TRBV12-4 and TRBJ1-2; 12 positions match TRBD1. The CDR3 has 16 residues. J gave up 6 bases and V 6 bases, and 11 bases lay outside the gene matches. This CDR3 is CASRPGQGARVDGYTF. The CDR3 region has the DNA TGTGCCAGCAGGCCGGGACAGGGGGCGCGGGTGGATGGCTACACCTTC.

The chain couples TRBV6-2 or TRBV6-3 to TRBJ2-7, with unresolved D. This CDR3 has 13 residues. V was trimmed by 5 bases and J by 6 bases, leaving 14 bases between them. CDR1 MNHEY and CDR2 SVGEGT come from the germline V gene. CDR3 sequence: CASSPGIATEQYF. The CDR3 DNA is TGTGCCAGCAGTCCCGGCATAGCCACCGAGCAGTACTTC.

The chain couples TRBV29-1 to TRBJ2-1; 8 positions match TRBD2. V trimming: 6 bases; J trimming: 6 bases; junction bases outside the gene matches: 10. Germline V gives CDR1 SQVTM, CDR2 ANQGSEA. There are 14 residues in the CDR3. The CDR3: CSVAGGRFSNEQFF. The CDR3 nucleotides are TGCAGCGTGGCCGGCGGGAGGTTTTCCAATGAGCAGTTCTTC.

The rearrangement joins TRBV27 to TRBJ2-3; 7 positions agree with TRBD2. The CDR3 spans 15 residues. The germline V gene has CDR1 MNHEY and CDR2 SMNVEV (reference sequence). Unmatched junction bases numbered 5, after V lost 5 bases and J lost 0 bases. CDR3 DNA sequence: TGTGCCAGCAGTAATCTAGCGGAAAGCACAGATACGCAGTATTTT. Amino acid sequence: CASSNLAESTDTQYF.

This sequence joins TRBV7-9 and TRBJ2-4, with D hard to call. V was cut by 6 bases and J by 0 bases, with 18 bases left in between. The CDR3 spans 17 residues. The germline CDR1 and CDR2 sequences are SEHNR and FQNEAQ (reference sequence). CDR3 nucleotides: TGTGCCAGCAGTGAATTCACATGGAGACTAGCCAAAAACATTCAGTACTTC. Its translation: CASSEFTWRLAKNIQYF.

The chain has TRBV5-4 and TRBJ2-7; D may be TRBD1 (6 bases). Deletions cut 4 bases from V and 2 bases from J, with 10 bases between. Germline CDR1 SGHNT, CDR2 YYREEE (reference sequence). The CDR3 has 13 amino acids. As DNA, the CDR3 is TGTGCCAGCAGCATCGGGACAACCTACGAGCAGTACTTC. Amino acid sequence: CASSIGTTYEQYF.

The chain combines TRBV29-1 with TRBJ2-5; D is unresolved. Germline CDR1 and CDR2: SQVTM and ANQGSEA. This CDR3 has 14 amino acids. Trimming stripped 4 bases from V and 2 bases from J, with 14 bases between. The CDR3 coding sequence is TGCAGCGTTGGTGCTGACCGCCCACAAGAGACCCAGTACTTC. Translation gives CSVGADRPQETQYF.

J is TRBJ1-5 and V is TRBV27; 7 bases fit TRBD1. The CDR3 is 14 residues long. V trimming: 5 bases; J trimming: 5 bases; junction bases outside the gene matches: 6. CDR1 is MNHEY and CDR2 is SMNVEV in the germline V gene (reference sequence). The CDR3, as DNA: TGTGCCAGCAGTCGACAGGGAGCCGATCAGCCCCAGCATTTT. Encoded protein: CASSRQGADQPQHF.

The rearrangement links TRBV5-1 to TRBJ2-3; D is unclear. V lost 4 bases and J 6 bases, leaving 12 bases between the germline ends. Per the germline V gene, CDR1 is SGHRS and CDR2 is YFSETQ. The CDR3 consists of 13 residues. In nucleotides, the CDR3 is TGCGCCAGCAGCCCACACCCGTCGGATACGCAGTATTTT. Protein sequence: CASSPHPSDTQYF.

The chain has TRBV7-9 and TRBJ2-3; D is perhaps TRBD2 (6 bases). V lost 4 bases, J lost 7 bases, and 15 bases lay in between. Germline V gene sequence: CDR1 SEHNR, CDR2 FQNEAQ (reference sequence). The CDR3 runs to 14 residues. CDR3 sequence (DNA): TGTGCCAGCAGCTCGACCCTGGAGGGCCATACGCAGTATTTT. Translated, it gives CASSSTLEGHTQYF.

The chain employs TRBV5-1 and TRBJ1-1; D possibly corresponds to TRBD1 (5 bases). With 1 base removed from V and 1 base from J, the gap between germline ends came to 14 bases. The germline V gene has CDR1 SGHRS and CDR2 YFSETQ. CDR3 size: 16 residues. CDR3 sequence reads: CASSLLRVEGNTEAFF. As DNA, the CDR3 is TGCGCCAGCAGCTTGCTCAGGGTAGAAGGGAACACTGAAGCTTTCTTT.

This chain connects TRBV24-1 to TRBJ2-1, with 12 bases fitting TRBD1. CDR3 size: 14 residues. The germline V gene encodes CDR1 KGHDR and CDR2 SFDVKD. V was pared by 12 bases and J by 7 bases, with 9 bases of the junction left unmatched. The CDR3 loop reads CAAASGQGANEQFF. The CDR3 nucleotides read TGTGCCGCCGCCTCGGGACAGGGGGCAAATGAGCAGTTCTTC.

This clonotype has only a few counts. The chain couples TRBV19 to TRBJ1-5, with 7 positions matching TRBD1. Germline trimming cut 5 bases from V and 4 bases from J; bases unmatched to any gene: 2. The CDR3 length is 13 residues. CDR1 and CDR2 from the germline V gene are LNHDA and SQIVND (reference sequence). In DNA form, the CDR3 reads TGTGCCAGTAGTCAACAGGGGAATCAGCCCCAGCATTTT. Translation gives CASSQQGNQPQHF.

CDR3 bases: TGCGCCAGCCTCGGACCAAGCTCCTACGAGCAGTACTTC. It yields the protein CASLGPSSYEQYF. V and J are TRBV5-1 and TRBJ2-7; D is unclear. V was cut by 7 bases and J by 0 bases, with 11 bases left in between. The CDR3 has 13 amino acids. Germline CDR1 is SGHRS and CDR2 is YFSETQ.